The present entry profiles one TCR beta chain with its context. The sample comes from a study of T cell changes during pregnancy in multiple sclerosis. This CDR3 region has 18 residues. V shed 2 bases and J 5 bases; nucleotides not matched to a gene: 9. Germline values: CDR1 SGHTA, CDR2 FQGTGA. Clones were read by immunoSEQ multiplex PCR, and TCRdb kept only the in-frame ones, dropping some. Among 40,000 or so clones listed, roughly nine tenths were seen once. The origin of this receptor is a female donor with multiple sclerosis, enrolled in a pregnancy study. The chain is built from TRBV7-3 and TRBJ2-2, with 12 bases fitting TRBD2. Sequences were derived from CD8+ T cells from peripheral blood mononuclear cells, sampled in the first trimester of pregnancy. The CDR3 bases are TGTGCCAGCAGCTTACTCCTAGCGGGGGGGTCCGTGACCGGGGAGCTGTTTTTT. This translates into CASSLLLAGGSVTGELFF.